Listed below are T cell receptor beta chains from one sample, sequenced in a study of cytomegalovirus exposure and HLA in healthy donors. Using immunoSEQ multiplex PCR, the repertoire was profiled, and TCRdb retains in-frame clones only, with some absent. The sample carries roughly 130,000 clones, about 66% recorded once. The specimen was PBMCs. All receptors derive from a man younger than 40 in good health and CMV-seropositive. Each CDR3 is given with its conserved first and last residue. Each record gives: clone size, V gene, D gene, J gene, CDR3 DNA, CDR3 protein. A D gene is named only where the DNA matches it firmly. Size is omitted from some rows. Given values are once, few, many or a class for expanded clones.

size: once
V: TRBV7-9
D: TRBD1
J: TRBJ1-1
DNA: TGTGCCAGCAGCCTCCGGGACAGGGGGAACACTGAAGCTTTCTTT
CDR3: CASSLRDRGNTEAFF

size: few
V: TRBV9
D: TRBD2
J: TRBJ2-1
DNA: TGTGCCAGCAGCTTTAGCGGGAGCGGTGGAGATGAGCAGTTCTTC
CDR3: CASSFSGSGGDEQFF

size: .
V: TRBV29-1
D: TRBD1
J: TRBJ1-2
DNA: TGCAGCGTTGAACAGGGGGTTAACTATGGCTACACCTTC
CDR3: CSVEQGVNYGYTF

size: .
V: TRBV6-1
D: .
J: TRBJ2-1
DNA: TGTGCCAGCAGTGAAGTCTCCGGTAATGAGCAGTTCTTC
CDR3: CASSEVSGNEQFF

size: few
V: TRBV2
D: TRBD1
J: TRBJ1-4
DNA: TGTGCCAGCAGTGACCCACAGGGGGGGAGTGAAAAACTGTTTTTT
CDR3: CASSDPQGGSEKLFF

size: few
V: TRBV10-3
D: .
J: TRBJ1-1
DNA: TGTGCCATCGCCGAGAGGGTGAACACTGAAGCTTTCTTT
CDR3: CAIAERVNTEAFF

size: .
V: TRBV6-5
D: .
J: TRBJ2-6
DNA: TGTGCCAGCAGTGAGAGCTCTGGGGCCAACGTCCTGACTTTC
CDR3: CASSESSGANVLTF

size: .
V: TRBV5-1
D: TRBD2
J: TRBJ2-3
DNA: TGCGCCAGCAGCTACAGCGGGAGCGGGGTGGCAGATACGCAGTATTTT
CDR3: CASSYSGSGVADTQYF

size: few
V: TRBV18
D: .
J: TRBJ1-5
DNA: TGTGCCAGCTCGCCCAACAGGGCGGTCGGCAATCAGCCCCAGCATTTT
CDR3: CASSPNRAVGNQPQHF

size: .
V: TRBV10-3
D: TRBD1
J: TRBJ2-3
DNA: TGTGCCATCAGGGGACAGGGTCGTCATGGGGAATCAGATACGCAGTATTTT
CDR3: CAIRGQGRHGESDTQYF

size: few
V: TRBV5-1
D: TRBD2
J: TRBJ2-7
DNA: TGCGCCAGCAGCCCCGGAATAGCGGGAGTCTACGAGCAGTACTTC
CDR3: CASSPGIAGVYEQYF

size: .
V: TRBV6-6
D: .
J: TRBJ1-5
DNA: TGTGCCAGCAGTCCGGACATAAGCAATCAGCCCCAGCATTTT
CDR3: CASSPDISNQPQHF

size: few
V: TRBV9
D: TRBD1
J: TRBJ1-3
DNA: TGTGCCAGCAGTGCCGGGACAGGGTTAATTGGGGCCACCATATATTTT
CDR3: CASSAGTGLIGATIYF

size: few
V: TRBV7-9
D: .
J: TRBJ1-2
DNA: TGTTCCAGCAGCTTAGTCCGGGACACCATCTATGGCTACACCTTC
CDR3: CSSSLVRDTIYGYTF

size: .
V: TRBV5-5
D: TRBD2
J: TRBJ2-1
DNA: TGTGCCAGCAGCTTCAGCGGGAGAGGGGTCGCGGATAATGAGCAGTTCTTC
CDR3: CASSFSGRGVADNEQFF

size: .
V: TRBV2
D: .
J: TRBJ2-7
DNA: TGTGCCAGCGAGGGACAAAATGAGTCCTACGAGCAGTACTTC
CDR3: CASEGQNESYEQYF

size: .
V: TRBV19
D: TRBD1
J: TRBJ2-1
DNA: TGTGCCAGTAGTAAAACGAACAGGGGGTATGAGCAGTTCTTC
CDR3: CASSKTNRGYEQFF

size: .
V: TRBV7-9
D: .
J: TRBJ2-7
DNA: TGTGCCAGCAGCCCCGGGGTCGGGGTCGAGTACTTC
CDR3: CASSPGVGVEYF

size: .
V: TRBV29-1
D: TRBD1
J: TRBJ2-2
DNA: TGCAGCGTTGCGCGGGACAGGCCGAACACCGGGGAGCTGTTTTTT
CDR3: CSVARDRPNTGELFF

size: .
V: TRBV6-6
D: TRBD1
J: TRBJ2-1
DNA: TGTGCCAGCAGTTACTCGAAGGGACAGTACAATGAGCAGTTCTTC
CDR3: CASSYSKGQYNEQFF

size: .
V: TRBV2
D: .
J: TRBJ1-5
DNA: TGTGCCAGCAGTGGACCAGGCTATAGCAATCAGCCCCAGCATTTT
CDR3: CASSGPGYSNQPQHF

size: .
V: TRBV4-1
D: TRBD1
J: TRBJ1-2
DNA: TGCGCCAGCAGCCTCAACAGTAGACAGGGGATTCGAGATGGCTACACCTTC
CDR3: CASSLNSRQGIRDGYTF

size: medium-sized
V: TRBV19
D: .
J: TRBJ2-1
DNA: TGTGCCAGTAGTAGCAAACTCGAGCAGTTCTTC
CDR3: CASSSKLEQFF

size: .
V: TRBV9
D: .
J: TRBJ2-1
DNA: TGTGCCAGCAACCAGGGTGGCGATGACAATGAGCAGTTCTTC
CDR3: CASNQGGDDNEQFF